Below, one TCR beta chain is given with its context. Its target is not known. Within Nashville, Tennessee resided all donors, each a Caucasian adult. This specimen belongs to a study of shared clonotypes between healthy human individuals. The length of the CDR3 is 16 residues. Trimming took off 0 bases at V and 1 base at J, with 14 bases between the two ends. Germline V gene data show CDR1 as SGDLS and CDR2 as YYNGEE. Study results and caveats: Between a handful of donors, naive CD4 clonotypes were shared at a level of around 5.1%. Researchers found naive subsets generally carried larger estimated richness than memory subsets.

Only in-frame clones appear in the TCRdb table, and some are missing; sequencing was by immunoSEQ multiplex PCR. Here the sample spans roughly 1 million clones, approximately 80% being singletons. Material for sequencing was memory CD4+ T cells from PBMCs. Documented subset: CD45RA-negative fraction. The clonotype originates from a young man in good health. Some clones in this sample may be carry-over from other donors' samples. The chain is built from TRBV9 and TRBJ2-7, with D possibly being TRBD2 (6 bases). The CDR3 nucleotides are TGTGCCAGCAGCGTAGCGGCCAGCGGGCCATCCTACGAGCAGTACTTC. This gives the protein CASSVAASGPSYEQYF.